What follows are 26 T cell receptor beta chains derived from one specimen sequenced in a study of CD8+ T cells in alopecia areata. CD4+ cells of about 5 patients were further sorted as CD25+CD127-. cDNA prepared by RNA extraction and subsequent reverse transcription served as the template for sequencing. Data came from immunoSEQ multiplex PCR; TCRdb stores just in-frame clones and leaves some out. The sample has approximately 13,000 clones; around three fifths are singletons. The specimen sequenced was CD4+ Tregs sorted from blood. The receptors stem from a human donor with alopecia areata.

The chain is built from TRBV19 and TRBJ2-1; 9 bases line up with TRBD2. The CDR3 has 22 amino acids. J gave up 0 bases and V 4 bases, and 22 bases lay outside the gene matches. Germline V gene sequence: CDR1 LNHDA, CDR2 SQIVND (reference sequence). CDR3 DNA: TGTGCCAGTAGTACCCCGTTTGGATTGGCGGGAGGGCTGGGGGGCTCCTACAATGAGCAGTTCTTC. Encoded protein: CASSTPFGLAGGLGGSYNEQFF. Together with reference TRBV19 and TRBJ2-1, the CDR3 gives the full variable domain: DGGITQSPKYLFRKEGQNVTLSCEQNLNHDAMYWYRQDPGQGLRLIYYSQIVNDFQKGDIAEGYSVSREKKESFPLTVTSAQKNPTAFYLCASSTPFGLAGGLGGSYNEQFFGPGTRLTVL.

The chain uses TRBV20-1 and TRBJ1-2; no firm D call. V gave up 6 bases and J gave up 8 bases, with 10 bases separating them. CDR1 DFQATT and CDR2 SNEGSKA come from the germline V gene (reference sequence). This CDR3 contains 10 residues. CDR3: CSAKLGGYTF. The CDR3 DNA is TGCAGTGCCAAACTGGGGGGCTACACCTTC.

The rearrangement joins TRBV9 to TRBJ1-1, with no clear D. Trimming removed 2 bases from V and 6 bases from J, with 17 bases in between. CDR1 SGDLS and CDR2 YYNGEE come from the germline V gene. CDR3 length: 15 amino acids. In nucleotides, the CDR3 is TGTGCCAGCAGCGTTGACCCAATTCCTGCCGCTGAAGCTTTCTTT. It codes for CASSVDPIPAAEAFF. Looking up the rest from reference TRBV9 and TRBJ1-1 gives the full variable domain: DSGVTQTPKHLITATGQRVTLRCSPRSGDLSVYWYQQSLDQGLQFLIQYYNGEERAKGNILERFSAQQFPDLHSELNLSSLELGDSALYFCASSVDPIPAAEAFFGQGTRLTVV.

The chain combines TRBV4-2 with TRBJ2-3, with 9 positions matching TRBD1. There are 17 residues in the CDR3. The germline gives CDR1 LGHNA, CDR2 YNFKEQ. J gave up 4 bases and V 3 bases, and 11 bases lay outside the gene matches. CDR3 residues: CASSQNTGGAGADTQYF. In DNA, the CDR3 is TGTGCCAGCAGCCAGAACACAGGGGGCGCGGGTGCAGATACGCAGTATTTT.

This clone has a single count. The CDR3 DNA reads TGTGCCAGCAAAGGTGGGAGCTCCTACAATGAGCAGTTCTTC. The encoded protein is CASKGGSSYNEQFF. The J gene is TRBJ2-1, the V gene TRBV6-5; tentative D call: TRBD2 (5 bases). Between the trimmed V and J ends, which lost 7 bases and 0 bases, there was a span of 10 bases. Germline V gene lookup returns CDR1 MNHEY and CDR2 SVGAGI. There are 14 residues in the CDR3.

This clone was seen a few times. The chain recombines TRBV4-2 with TRBJ2-2; no firm D call. V lost 3 bases, J lost 2 bases, and 13 bases lay in between. Germline CDR1 reads LGHNA; CDR2 reads YNFKEQ. The CDR3 consists of 16 residues. CDR3 nucleotide sequence: TGTGCCAGCAGCCAGGTCGGCCACCTTAACACCGGGGAGCTGTTTTTT. Translated: CASSQVGHLNTGELFF.

This clone was seen more than once but under ten times. CDR3 amino acids: CASSPRVGAPGNTIYF. In nucleotides, the CDR3 is TGTGCCAGCAGCCCTCGTGTGGGGGCGCCTGGAAACACCATATATTTT. J is TRBJ1-3 and V is TRBV5-5, with D maybe TRBD1 (6 bases). The CDR3 runs to 16 residues. The germline V and J ends were trimmed by 4 bases and 2 bases, with 16 bases remaining between them. The germline CDR1 and CDR2 sequences are SGHKS and YYEKEE (reference sequence).

By sample share, this clone is medium-sized. CDR3 in DNA: TGTGCCAGCAGTTGGGGACAATCTGGGGCCAACGTCCTGACTTTC. Encoded protein: CASSWGQSGANVLTF. J is TRBJ2-6 and V is TRBV6-5, with D perhaps matching TRBD1 (6 bases). The CDR3 runs to 15 residues. Trimming removed 4 bases from V and 1 base from J, with 8 bases in between. Germline V gene lookup returns CDR1 MNHEY and CDR2 SVGAGI.

The chain combines TRBV5-1 with TRBJ2-3; D is unresolved. There are 14 residues in the CDR3. CDR1 SGHRS and CDR2 YFSETQ come from the germline V gene. Trimming shortened V by 3 bases and J by 0 bases, and 8 bases separated the two germline ends. CDR3: CASSYGESTDTQYF. Here the CDR3 DNA reads TGCGCCAGCAGCTACGGTGAGAGCACAGATACGCAGTATTTT.

The rearrangement uses TRBV5-1 and TRBJ2-5; D possibly corresponds to TRBD2 (6 bases). The CDR3 loop spans 13 amino acids. The V and J ends lost 2 bases and 5 bases respectively, with 10 bases between them. Germline V gene data show CDR1 as SGHRS and CDR2 as YFSETQ. CDR3 bases: TGCGCCAGCAGCTTCGGGGGACTGGAGACCCAGTACTTC. This sequence encodes CASSFGGLETQYF.

The chain has TRBV5-6 and TRBJ1-5; 9 bases map to TRBD1. The germline gives CDR1 SGHDT, CDR2 YYEEEE. With V trimmed by 1 base and J by 0 bases, 5 bases remained unmatched. The CDR3 spans 17 residues. CDR3 region: CASSLTGQGTSNQPQHF. The CDR3 DNA is TGTGCCAGCAGCTTGACCGGACAGGGGACTAGCAATCAGCCCCAGCATTTT.

This clone occurred a few times. CDR3: CASSLVGARVHEQYF. Written as DNA, the CDR3 is TGTGCCAGCAGCTTAGTAGGGGCCAGAGTCCACGAGCAGTACTTC. The chain combines TRBV11-2 with TRBJ2-7; a possible D gene is TRBD1 (5 bases). Germline V gene data show CDR1 as SGHAT and CDR2 as FQNNGV. This CDR3 has 15 amino acids. V was clipped by 1 base and J by 5 bases, with 15 bases between them.

The chain is built from TRBV4-2 and TRBJ1-2; D unclear. CDR1 and CDR2 (germline): LGHNA, YNFKEQ. Trimming left V 0 bases short and J 5 bases short, with 13 bases between. The CDR3 spans 15 residues. CDR3 sequence: CASSQDLSPPYGYTF. In DNA, the CDR3 is TGTGCCAGCAGCCAAGATCTTAGTCCCCCGTATGGCTACACCTTC.

This clone is medium-sized by share. The rearrangement joins TRBV7-2 to TRBJ2-7; no clear D. The CDR3 is 15 amino acids. Germline V gene sequence: CDR1 SGHTA, CDR2 FQGNSA. The V end was cut by 2 bases, the J end by 0 bases, with 11 bases between. CDR3 loop: CASSLWSGISYEQYF. The CDR3 nucleotides read TGTGCCAGCAGCTTATGGTCTGGGATCTCCTACGAGCAGTACTTC.

The chain carries TRBV5-1 and TRBJ1-5; 8 nucleotides line up with TRBD1. V shed 4 bases, J shed 2 bases, and the junction held 2 bases outside the gene matches. CDR1 and CDR2 from the germline V gene are SGHRS and YFSETQ. This CDR3 has 14 residues. The CDR3, as DNA: TGCGCCAGCAGCCCGGGACAGGGCAATCAGCCCCAGCATTTT. Amino acids: CASSPGQGNQPQHF. Full variable domain (missing parts from reference TRBV5-1 and TRBJ1-5): KAGVTQTPRYLIKTRGQQVTLSCSPISGHRSVSWYQQTPGQGLQFLFEYFSETQRNKGNFPGRFSGRQFSNSRSEMNVSTLELGDSALYLCASSPGQGNQPQHFGDGTRLSIL.

The J gene is TRBJ2-7, the V gene TRBV25-1, with 7 nucleotides matching TRBD2. CDR1 and CDR2 (germline): MGHDK, SYGVNS. With V trimmed by 10 bases and J by 1 base, 7 bases remained unmatched. CDR3 size: 13 residues. CDR3 sequence reads: CATQTSSSYEQYF. The CDR3 nucleotides read TGTGCCACCCAGACTAGCAGTTCCTACGAGCAGTACTTC.

This clone appeared a single time. V is TRBV5-1 and J is TRBJ2-7; D remains ambiguous. The CDR3 has 13 residues. Between the trimmed V and J ends, which lost 0 bases and 5 bases, there was a span of 9 bases. Germline V gene data show CDR1 as SGHRS and CDR2 as YFSETQ. CDR3 nucleotide sequence: TGCGCCAGCAGCTTGGGACTCGTGGACGAGCAGTACTTC. Translated, it gives CASSLGLVDEQYF.

This clone was recorded only once. V gene TRBV30 combines with J gene TRBJ1-2; no firm D call. V gave up 4 bases and J gave up 2 bases, with 11 bases separating them. The CDR3 length is 13 residues. Germline V lookup: CDR1 GTSNPN, CDR2 SVGIG (reference sequence). The CDR3 nucleotides are TGTGCCTGGACCCCGGGTCTAAACTATGGCTACACCTTC. Translating gives CAWTPGLNYGYTF.

The chain has TRBV27 and TRBJ1-2; D unresolved. Germline V CDR1 and CDR2: MNHEY, SMNVEV (reference sequence). CDR3 length: 12 amino acids. Trimming removed 5 bases at V and 7 bases at J, with 11 bases between. The CDR3: CASSPNAGGYTF. CDR3 in DNA: TGTGCCAGCAGTCCCAACGCTGGTGGCTACACCTTC.

The chain employs TRBV2 and TRBJ2-1; 9 bases line up with TRBD2. Germline CDR1 reads SNHLY; CDR2 reads FYNNEI. The V segment lost 1 base and the J segment 12 bases; nucleotides outside the gene matches: 13. The CDR3 spans 16 residues. CDR3 sequence (DNA): TGTGCCAGCAGTGAAGGGAAGGGCGGGAGGGTACGGAGGCAGTTCTTC. It is translated as CASSEGKGGRVRRQFF.

This clone was detected a few times. The chain recombines TRBV10-3 with TRBJ2-7; D is perhaps TRBD2 (6 bases). The V end lost 2 bases, the J end lost 8 bases, and 16 bases lay between the germline ends. This CDR3 spans 14 amino acids. Germline-derived CDR1 and CDR2 are ENHRY and SYGVKD. The DNA of the CDR3 is TGTGCCATCAGTGAGGGGACTTTACCTTCCCAGCAGTACTTC. This codes for CAISEGTLPSQQYF.

In this sample, this clone turned up a few times. The V gene is TRBV6-1, the J gene TRBJ1-1; D may be TRBD1 (5 bases). The V and J ends lost 5 bases and 0 bases respectively, with 10 bases between them. Germline CDR1 and CDR2: MNHNS and SASEGT. This CDR3 spans 14 amino acids. The CDR3 spells CASSQGRMNTEAFF. The CDR3 DNA reads as TGTGCCAGCAGTCAGGGACGTATGAACACTGAAGCTTTCTTT.

The table lists this clone with a count of one. The chain has TRBV18 and TRBJ1-3; D unclear. CDR1 KGHSH and CDR2 LQKENI come from the germline V gene. Trimming stripped 3 bases from V and 4 bases from J, with 10 bases between. This CDR3 is built from 14 residues. This CDR3 reads CASSPAVSGNTIYF. CDR3 DNA sequence: TGTGCCAGCTCACCTGCGGTCTCCGGAAACACCATATATTTT.

This clone was detected a few times. The gene calls are TRBV14 and TRBJ2-1, with TRBD2 matching 8 bases. The CDR3 consists of 17 residues. CDR1 and CDR2 (germline): SGHDN, FVKESK. V was pared by 4 bases and J by 7 bases, with 15 bases of the junction left unmatched. DNA of the CDR3: TGTGCCAGCAGCCGACCCGTCGGGGCGGGAGGTTTGAATGAGCAGTTCTTC. Translating it yields CASSRPVGAGGLNEQFF.

This clone turned up a few times. The chain employs TRBV2 and TRBJ1-2; D is ambiguous. The ends were cut back, 7 bases at V and 7 bases at J, with 10 bases in the middle. The CDR3 runs to 11 residues. Germline V gene sequence: CDR1 SNHLY, CDR2 FYNNEI. The CDR3, as DNA: TGTGCCAGCACGGTGGGGTTTGGCTACACCTTC. Protein: CASTVGFGYTF.

The chain has TRBV28 and TRBJ2-1; D assignment may be TRBD1 or TRBD2 (5 bases each). The ends were cut back, 6 bases at V and 3 bases at J, with 15 bases in the middle. The CDR3 contains 15 residues. The germline gives CDR1 MDHEN, CDR2 SYDVKM. CDR3 bases: TGTGCCAGCAGGGGAGATGGGGCTAACTACAATGAGCAGTTCTTC. Translating gives CASRGDGANYNEQFF.